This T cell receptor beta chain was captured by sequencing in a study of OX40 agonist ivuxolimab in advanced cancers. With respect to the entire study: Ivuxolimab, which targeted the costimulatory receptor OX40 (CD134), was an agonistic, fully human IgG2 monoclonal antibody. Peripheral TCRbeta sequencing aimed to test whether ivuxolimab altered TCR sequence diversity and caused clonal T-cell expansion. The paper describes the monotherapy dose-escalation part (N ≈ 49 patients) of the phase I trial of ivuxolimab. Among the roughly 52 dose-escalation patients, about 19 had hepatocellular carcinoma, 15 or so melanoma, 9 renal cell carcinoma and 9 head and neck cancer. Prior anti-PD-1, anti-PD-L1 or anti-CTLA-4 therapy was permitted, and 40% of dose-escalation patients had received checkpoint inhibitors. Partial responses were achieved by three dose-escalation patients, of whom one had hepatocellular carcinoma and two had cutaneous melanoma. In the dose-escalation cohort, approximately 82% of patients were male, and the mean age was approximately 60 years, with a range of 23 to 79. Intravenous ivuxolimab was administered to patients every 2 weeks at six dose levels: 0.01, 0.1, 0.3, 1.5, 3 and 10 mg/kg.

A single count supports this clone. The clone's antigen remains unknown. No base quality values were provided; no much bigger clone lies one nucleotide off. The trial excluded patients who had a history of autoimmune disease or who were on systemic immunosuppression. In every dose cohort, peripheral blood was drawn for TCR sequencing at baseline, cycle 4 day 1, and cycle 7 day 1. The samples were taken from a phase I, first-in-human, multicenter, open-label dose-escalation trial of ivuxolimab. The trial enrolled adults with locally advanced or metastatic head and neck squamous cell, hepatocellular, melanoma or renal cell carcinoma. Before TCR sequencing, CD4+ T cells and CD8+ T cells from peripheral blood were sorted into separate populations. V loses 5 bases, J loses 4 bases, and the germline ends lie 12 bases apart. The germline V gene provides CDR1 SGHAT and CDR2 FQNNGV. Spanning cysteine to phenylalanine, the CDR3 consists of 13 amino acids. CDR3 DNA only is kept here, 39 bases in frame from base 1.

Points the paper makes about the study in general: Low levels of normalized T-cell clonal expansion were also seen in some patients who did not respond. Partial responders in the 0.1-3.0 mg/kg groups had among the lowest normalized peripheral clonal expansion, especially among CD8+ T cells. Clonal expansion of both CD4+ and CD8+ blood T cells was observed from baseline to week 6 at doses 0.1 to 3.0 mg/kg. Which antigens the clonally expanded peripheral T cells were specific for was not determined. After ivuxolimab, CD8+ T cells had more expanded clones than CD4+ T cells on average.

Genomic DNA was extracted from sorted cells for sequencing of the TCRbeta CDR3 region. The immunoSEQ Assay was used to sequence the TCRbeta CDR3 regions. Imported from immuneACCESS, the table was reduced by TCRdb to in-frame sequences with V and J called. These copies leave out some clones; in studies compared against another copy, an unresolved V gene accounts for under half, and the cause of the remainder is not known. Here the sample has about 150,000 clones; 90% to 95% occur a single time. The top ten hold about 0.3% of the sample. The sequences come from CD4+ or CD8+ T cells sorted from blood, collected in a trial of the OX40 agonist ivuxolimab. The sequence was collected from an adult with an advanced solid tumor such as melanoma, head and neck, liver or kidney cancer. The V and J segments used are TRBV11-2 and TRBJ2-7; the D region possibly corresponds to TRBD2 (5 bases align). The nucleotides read TGTGCCAGCAGCCCCTGGGCGGGTTACGAGCAGTACTTC. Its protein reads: CASSPWAGYEQYF.